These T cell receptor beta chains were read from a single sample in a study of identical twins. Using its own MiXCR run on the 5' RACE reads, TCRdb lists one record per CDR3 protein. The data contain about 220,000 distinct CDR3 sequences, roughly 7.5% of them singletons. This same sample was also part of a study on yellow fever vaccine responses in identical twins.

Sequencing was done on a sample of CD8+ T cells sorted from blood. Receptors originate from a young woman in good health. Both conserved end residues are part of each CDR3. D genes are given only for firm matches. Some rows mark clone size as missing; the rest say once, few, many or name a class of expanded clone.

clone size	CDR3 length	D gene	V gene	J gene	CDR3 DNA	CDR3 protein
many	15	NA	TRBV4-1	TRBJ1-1	TGCGCCAGCAGCCAAGATCGACGCCCGAACACTGAAGCTTTCTTT	CASSQDRRPNTEAFF
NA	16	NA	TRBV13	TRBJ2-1	TGTGCCAGCAGTCTACAGGGCTTCAGCTCCTACAATGAGCAGTTCTTC	CASSLQGFSSYNEQFF
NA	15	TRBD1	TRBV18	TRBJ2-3	TGTGCCAGCTCACCTCGACAGACAGGGGCCGATACGCAGTATTTT	CASSPRQTGADTQYF
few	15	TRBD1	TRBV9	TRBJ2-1	TGTGCCAGCAGCGTAGCGGGGACAGGGTACAATGAGCAGTTCTTC	CASSVAGTGYNEQFF
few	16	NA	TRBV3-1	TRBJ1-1	TGTGCCAGCAGCCAAGTTACGTATAGGGACGGCGCTGAAGCTTTCTTT	CASSQVTYRDGAEAFF
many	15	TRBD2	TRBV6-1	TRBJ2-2	TGTGCCAGCAGCCCCGGGACTAGGGACACCGGGGAGCTGTTTTTT	CASSPGTRDTGELFF
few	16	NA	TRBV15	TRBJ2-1	TGTGCCACCAGCAGAGAAAGAGGTATCGCCTACAATGAGCAGTTCTTC	CATSRERGIAYNEQFF
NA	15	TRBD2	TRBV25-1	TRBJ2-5	TGTGCCAGCAGTGACCTCCGGACTAGCGTGGAGACCCAGTACTTC	CASSDLRTSVETQYF
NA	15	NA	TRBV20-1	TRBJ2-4	TGCAGTGCTAGGGGGGCGGGCTTAGCCAAAAACATTCAGTACTTC	CSARGAGLAKNIQYF
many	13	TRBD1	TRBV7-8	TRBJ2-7	TGTGCCAGCAGCTTAGACAGGGGACACGAGCAGTACTTC	CASSLDRGHEQYF
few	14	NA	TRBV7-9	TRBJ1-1	TGTGCCAGCAGCTTAGCTTCAGGGGAAGCTGAAGCTTTCTTT	CASSLASGEAEAFF
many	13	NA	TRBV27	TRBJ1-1	TGTGCCAGCAGTTTTTCAGGGTACACTGAAGCTTTCTTT	CASSFSGYTEAFF
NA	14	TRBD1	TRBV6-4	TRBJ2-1	TGTGCCAGCAGCCCCGGGACAGCATCTTATGAGCAGTTCTTC	CASSPGTASYEQFF
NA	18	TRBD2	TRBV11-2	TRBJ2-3	TGTGCCAGCAGCTTAGATCCGGGACTAGCGGCCGACACAGATACGCAGTATTTT	CASSLDPGLAADTDTQYF
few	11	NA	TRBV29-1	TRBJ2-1	TGCAGCGTGGAGAGCTCCAATGAGCAGTTCTTC	CSVESSNEQFF
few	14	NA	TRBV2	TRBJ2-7	TGTGCCAGCAGGACAGGATTTTTAGCCTACGAGCAGTACTTC	CASRTGFLAYEQYF
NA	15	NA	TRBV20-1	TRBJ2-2	TGCAGTGCTAGAGATTTAGGGAGTGGCACCGGGGAGCTGTTTTTT	CSARDLGSGTGELFF
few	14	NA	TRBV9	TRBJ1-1	TGTGCCAGCAGCGTAGGTAGGGGGGTAACTGAAGCTTTCTTT	CASSVGRGVTEAFF
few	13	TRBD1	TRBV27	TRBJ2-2	TGTGCCATTGGGACAGGGCTCACCGGGGAGCTGTTTTTT	CAIGTGLTGELFF
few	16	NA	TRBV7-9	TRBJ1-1	TGTGCCAGCAGCCCCCCGGTAGGGGTCGTGAACACTGAAGCTTTCTTT	CASSPPVGVVNTEAFF
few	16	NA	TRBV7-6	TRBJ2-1	TGTGCCAGCAGCTTAGCGGGGGAGGTTTCCTACAATGAGCAGTTCTTC	CASSLAGEVSYNEQFF
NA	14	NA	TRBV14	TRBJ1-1	TGTGCCAGCAGCCAAGGGACGGTGAACACTGAAGCTTTCTTT	CASSQGTVNTEAFF
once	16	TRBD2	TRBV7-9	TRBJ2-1	TGTGCCAGCAGCCCCCAGACTAGCGGGAACGACAATGAGCAGTTCTTC	CASSPQTSGNDNEQFF
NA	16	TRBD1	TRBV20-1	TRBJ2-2	TGCAGTGCTAGAGATATGAGGGGGCCCCCCCCCGGGGAGCTGTTTTTT	CSARDMRGPPPGELFF
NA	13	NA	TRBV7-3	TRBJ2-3	TGTGCCAGCAGCCACCCAAGCACAGATACGCAGTATTTT	CASSHPSTDTQYF
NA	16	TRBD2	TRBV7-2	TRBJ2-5	TGTGCCAGCAGCTTAGTTGCCGGGGGGAACCAAGAGACCCAGTACTTC	CASSLVAGGNQETQYF
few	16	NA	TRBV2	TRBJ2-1	TGTGCCAGCAGTGATTTCCGGGGTCAGCTGGGAAATGAGCAGTTCTTC	CASSDFRGQLGNEQFF
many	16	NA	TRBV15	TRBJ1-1	TGTGCCACCAGCAGAGATGAGGGAACCATGAACACTGAAGCTTTCTTT	CATSRDEGTMNTEAFF
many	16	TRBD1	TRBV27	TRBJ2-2	TGTGCCAGCAGTACAAACAGGGGGCGCAACTCCGGGGAGCTGTTTTTT	CASSTNRGRNSGELFF